This T cell receptor beta chain was profiled in a study of CD8+CD57+ T cells in acquired aplastic anemia. Patients who underwent sequencing had shown CD8+CD57+ cell expansion by flow cytometry. The TCR beta profiling, which covered VDJ combination and CDR3 sequence, was carried out using genomic DNA as the template. Via MiXCR, TCRdb re-called the reads, giving one row per CDR3 protein. The profile shows around 180,000 distinct CDR3 sequences, roughly half of them singletons. The CDR3 has 12 residues. V lost 0 bases to trimming and J lost 12 bases, with 14 bases between them. CDR1 GTSNPN and CDR2 SVGIG come from the germline V gene (reference sequence).

The sequencing sample was made of sorted CD4+, CD8+, or CD8+CD57+ T cells (not recorded which) from PBMCs. The clonotype comes from a human donor with aplastic anemia. The rearrangement links TRBV30 to TRBJ1-1, with a tentative D call TRBD1 (5 bases). For the CDR3, the DNA is TGTGCCTGGAGTGTTCCGGGACGTTTCTCTTTCTTT. Its protein product is CAWSVPGRFSFF.